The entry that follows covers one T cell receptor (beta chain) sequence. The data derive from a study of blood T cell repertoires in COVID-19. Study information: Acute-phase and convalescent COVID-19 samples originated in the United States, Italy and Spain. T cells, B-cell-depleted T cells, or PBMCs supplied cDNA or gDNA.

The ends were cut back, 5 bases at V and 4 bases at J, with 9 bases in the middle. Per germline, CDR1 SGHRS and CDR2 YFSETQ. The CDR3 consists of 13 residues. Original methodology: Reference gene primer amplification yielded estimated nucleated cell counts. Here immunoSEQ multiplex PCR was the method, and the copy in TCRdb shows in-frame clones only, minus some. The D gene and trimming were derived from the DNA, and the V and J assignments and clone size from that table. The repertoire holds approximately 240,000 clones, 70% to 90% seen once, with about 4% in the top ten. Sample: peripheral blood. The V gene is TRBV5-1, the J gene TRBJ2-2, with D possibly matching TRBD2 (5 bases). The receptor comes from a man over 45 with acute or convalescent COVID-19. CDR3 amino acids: CASRRAFTGELFF. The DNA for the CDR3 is TGCGCCAGCAGGCGGGCCTTCACCGGGGAGCTGTTTTTT.